This T cell receptor (beta chain) was documented in a study of breast tumors, draining lymph nodes, adjacent tissues. Axillary draining lymph nodes of breast cancer patients supplied the node samples. MiXCR, run by TCRdb on the multiplex PCR reads, gives a single entry per CDR3 protein. Seen here are 160,000 or so distinct CDR3 sequences, around 35% observed once, and the top ten hold approximately 3.9%. General study results and limits: Data only fit, rather than demonstrated, lymph node origin of most tumor T cells. Tumor and nontumor repertoires were significantly more similar in luminal-like than in basal-like breast cancer.

V was trimmed by 3 bases and J by 3 bases, leaving 21 bases between them. CDR1 and CDR2 from the germline V gene are DFQATT and SNEGSKA (reference sequence). The CDR3 length is 16 residues. A note on this clonotype: As yet, its antigen is unknown.

This chain joins TRBV20-1 and TRBJ2-7; D may match TRBD1 or TRBD2 (5 bases each). This TCR derives from a female donor with breast cancer. Some clones in this sample may be carry-over from other donors' samples. Material for sequencing was axillary lymph node tissue. The CDR3 region is CSASAILNGAFYEQYF. Written as DNA, the CDR3 is TGCAGTGCTAGCGCTATCCTAAACGGGGCTTTCTACGAGCAGTACTTC.